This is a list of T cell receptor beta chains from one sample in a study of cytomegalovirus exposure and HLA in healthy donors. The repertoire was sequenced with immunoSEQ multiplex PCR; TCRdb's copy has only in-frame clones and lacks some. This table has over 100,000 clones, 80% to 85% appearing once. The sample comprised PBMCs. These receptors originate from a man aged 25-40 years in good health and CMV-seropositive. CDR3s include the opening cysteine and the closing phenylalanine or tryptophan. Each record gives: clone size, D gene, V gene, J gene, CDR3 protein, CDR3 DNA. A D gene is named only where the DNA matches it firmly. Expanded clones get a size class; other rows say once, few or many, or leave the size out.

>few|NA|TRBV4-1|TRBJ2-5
CASSQERAPSDQETQYF
TGCGCCAGCAGCCAAGAGCGGGCCCCCTCAGACCAAGAGACCCAGTACTTC
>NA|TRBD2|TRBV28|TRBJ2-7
CASSWAGSGGLLEQYF
TGTGCCAGCAGTTGGGCCGGTAGCGGGGGGCTTCTCGAGCAGTACTTC
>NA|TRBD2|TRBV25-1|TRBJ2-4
CASSEPGLAGGFSIQYF
TGTGCCAGCAGTGAACCCGGACTAGCGGGAGGGTTCAGCATTCAGTACTTC
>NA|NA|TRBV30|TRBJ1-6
CAWKGLGNSPLHF
TGTGCCTGGAAGGGGCTGGGAAATTCACCCCTCCACTTT
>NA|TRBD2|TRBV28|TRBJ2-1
CASLLAGGYNEQFF
TGTGCCAGCCTTTTAGCGGGAGGCTACAATGAGCAGTTCTTC
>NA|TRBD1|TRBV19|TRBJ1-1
CASSPQGGTEAFF
TGTGCCAGTAGTCCGCAGGGGGGCACTGAAGCTTTCTTT
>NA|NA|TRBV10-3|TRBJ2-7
CAMARQEVSYEQYF
TGTGCCATGGCGAGACAGGAAGTCTCCTACGAGCAGTACTTC
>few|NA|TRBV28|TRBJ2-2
CASSPVNTGELFF
TGTGCCAGCAGCCCAGTGAACACCGGGGAGCTGTTTTTT
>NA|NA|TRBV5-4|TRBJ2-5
CASSPTVTGFQETQYF
TGTGCCAGCAGCCCCACGGTCACGGGGTTCCAAGAGACCCAGTACTTC
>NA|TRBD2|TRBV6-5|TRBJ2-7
CASSYTGTSGYEQYF
TGTGCCAGCAGTTACACCGGGACTAGCGGCTACGAGCAGTACTTC
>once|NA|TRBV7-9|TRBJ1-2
CASSSPAGTYGLAGYTF
TGTGCCAGCAGCTCCCCGGCGGGCACTTACGGTCTCGCTGGCTACACCTTC
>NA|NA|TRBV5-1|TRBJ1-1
CASSPSTGRNTEAFF
TGCGCCAGCAGCCCGTCGACAGGTCGGAACACTGAAGCTTTCTTT
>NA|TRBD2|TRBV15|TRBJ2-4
CATSREVRRGEGGNIQYF
TGTGCCACCAGCAGAGAAGTCCGGCGGGGGGAAGGAGGAAACATTCAGTACTTC
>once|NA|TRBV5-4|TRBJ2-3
CASRDPSESSTDTQYF
TGTGCCAGCCGAGACCCTAGCGAGTCGTCCACAGATACGCAGTATTTT
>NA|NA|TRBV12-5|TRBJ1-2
CASGRYSDSYGYTF
TGTGCTAGTGGCCGCTATTCAGACAGTTATGGCTACACCTTC
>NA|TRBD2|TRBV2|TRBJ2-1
CASAAGTSLEQFF
TGTGCCAGCGCGGCCGGGACTAGTTTGGAGCAGTTCTTC
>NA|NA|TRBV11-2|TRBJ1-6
CASTPRGPASSYNSPLHF
TGTGCCAGCACCCCCCGGGGTCCGGCGAGCTCCTATAATTCACCCCTCCACTTT
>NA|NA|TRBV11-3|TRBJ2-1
CASSVRRAHYNEQFF
TGTGCCAGCAGCGTTCGGAGGGCCCATTACAATGAGCAGTTCTTC
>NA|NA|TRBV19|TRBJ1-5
CASSLGQYSNQPQHF
TGTGCCAGTAGTCTAGGACAGTATAGCAATCAGCCCCAGCATTTT
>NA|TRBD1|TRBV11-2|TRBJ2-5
CASSSGTGAQETQYF
TGTGCCAGCAGCTCTGGGACAGGGGCTCAAGAGACCCAGTACTTC
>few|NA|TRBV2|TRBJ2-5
CASSSHGAGLQETQYF
TGTGCCAGCAGTTCTCATGGGGCAGGGCTCCAAGAGACCCAGTACTTC
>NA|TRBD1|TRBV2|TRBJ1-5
CASTKPGQGRNQPQHF
TGTGCCAGCACCAAGCCCGGACAGGGAAGAAATCAGCCCCAGCATTTT
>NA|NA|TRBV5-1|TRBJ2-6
CASSVGTLAVLTF
TGCGCCAGCAGCGTCGGGACTCTCGCCGTCCTGACTTTC
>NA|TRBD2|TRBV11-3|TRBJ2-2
CASSSGLAGGNTGELFF
TGTGCCAGCAGCTCGGGACTAGCGGGAGGCAACACCGGGGAGCTGTTTTTT
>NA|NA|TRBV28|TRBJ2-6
CASSPRAAWANVLTF
TGTGCCAGCAGCCCCCGAGCTGCGTGGGCCAACGTCCTGACTTTC